This TCR beta chain is from a study of blood T cell repertoires in COVID-19. Whole-study context: Sites in the United States, Italy and Spain provided acute and convalescent COVID-19 samples. PBMCs, B-cell-depleted T cells, or T cells were the source of the cDNA or gDNA that made up the material.

It was during active infection that Seattle patients were enrolled and then longitudinally followed. The CDR3 runs to 13 residues. Trimming took off 10 bases at V and 0 bases at J, with 10 bases between the two ends. Authors' methods: Scientists estimated how many nucleated cells there were by amplifying reference gene primers. The repertoire was sequenced with immunoSEQ multiplex PCR; TCRdb's copy has only in-frame clones and lacks some. V and J calls and clone size follow that table, whereas D and trimming were derived from the DNA. The data hold 540,000 or so clones, with about 89% observed a single time.

The sample comprised peripheral blood. The chain uses TRBV12-3 or TRBV12-4 and TRBJ1-3; D ambiguous. This sequence originates from a woman aged 45-65 years with COVID-19, enrolled during active disease. CDR3 coding DNA: TGTGCCATCCCGGGGAGCTCTGGAAACACCATATATTTT. Protein product: CAIPGSSGNTIYF.